This T cell receptor beta chain was retrieved from a study of beta chain features in type 1 diabetes. Findings and caveats of the study: Among patients with Type 1 diabetes, TCRB CDR3s were moderately but significantly shorter in every one of the four CD4+ subsets. Cells that show high TCR expression could be over-represented by cDNA sequencing. In the patient group, naive, central memory and Treg TCRB repertoires seemed more alike than in the healthy donor group.

As for this clone: Its specificity is unknown.

Isolated RNA was reverse transcribed in full, so expressed TCRB transcripts were sequenced. The protocol was immunoSEQ multiplex PCR, while the TCRdb copy is restricted to in-frame clones and leaves out a portion. This sample has 150,000 to 190,000 clones, with about 9.4% found just once. CDR3 length: 11 residues. From germline, CDR1 is SGDLS and CDR2 YYNGEE. Trimming shortened V by 4 bases and J by 6 bases, and 5 bases separated the two germline ends. Populations obtained by sorting all exceeded 95% purity. The clonotype comes from a man aged 25-45 years with type 1 diabetes. The sequenced sample was central memory CD4+ T cells from blood. The V gene is TRBV9, the J gene TRBJ2-1, with D unresolved. This chain's CDR3 is CASSFSNEQFF. The CDR3 region has the DNA TGTGCCAGCAGCTTCTCCAATGAGCAGTTCTTC.